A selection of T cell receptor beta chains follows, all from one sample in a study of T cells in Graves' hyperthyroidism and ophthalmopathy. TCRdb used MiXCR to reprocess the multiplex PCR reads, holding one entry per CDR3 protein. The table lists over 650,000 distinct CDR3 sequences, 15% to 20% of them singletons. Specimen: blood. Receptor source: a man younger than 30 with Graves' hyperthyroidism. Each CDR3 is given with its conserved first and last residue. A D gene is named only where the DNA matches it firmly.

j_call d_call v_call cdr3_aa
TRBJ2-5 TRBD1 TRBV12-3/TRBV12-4 CASSIYRGRRETQYF
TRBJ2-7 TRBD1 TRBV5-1 CASRTGTGGLEQYF
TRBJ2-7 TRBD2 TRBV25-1 CASSDPGLSLGEQYF
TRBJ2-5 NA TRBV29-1 CSVDQQQETQYF
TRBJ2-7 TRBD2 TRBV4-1 CASSHLAGVNEQYF
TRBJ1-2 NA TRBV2 CASRRRDTEYGYTF
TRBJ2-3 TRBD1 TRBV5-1 CASSWDRVDTDTQYF
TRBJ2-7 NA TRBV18 CASSPPGSYEQYF
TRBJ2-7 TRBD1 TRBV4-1 CASSPRTGDYEQYF
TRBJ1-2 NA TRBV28 CASRKQGLNYGYTF
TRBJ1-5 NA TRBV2 CASGITGNQPQHF
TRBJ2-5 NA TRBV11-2 CASSFYQVPIETQYF
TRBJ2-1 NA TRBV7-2 CASKWGTSSYNEQFF
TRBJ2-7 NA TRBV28 CASSLRLVRHEQYF
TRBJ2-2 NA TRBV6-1 CASLGGAGTGELFF
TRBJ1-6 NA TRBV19 CASSIDGMSSYNSPLHF
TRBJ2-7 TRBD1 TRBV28 CASSPIRTGGTYEQYF
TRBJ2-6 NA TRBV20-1 CSVQGTTGANVLTF
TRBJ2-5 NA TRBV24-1 CATSGLAETQYF
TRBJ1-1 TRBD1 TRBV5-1 CASSPTDRALDTDAFF
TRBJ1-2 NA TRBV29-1 CSVGTGPNYGYTF
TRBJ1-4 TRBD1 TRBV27 CASSSDPTGQGYEKLFF
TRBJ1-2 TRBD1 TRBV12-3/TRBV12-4 CASRAADRAHGYTF
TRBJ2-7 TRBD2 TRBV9 CASSGGLAGGSEQYF
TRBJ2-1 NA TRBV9 CASSPLRARYNEQFF
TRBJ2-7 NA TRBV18 CASEDGYEQYF
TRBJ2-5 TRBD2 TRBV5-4 CASSAAASGDQETQYF
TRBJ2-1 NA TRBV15 CATSGGTQQFF
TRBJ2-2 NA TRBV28 CASSSPGLNRNTGELFF
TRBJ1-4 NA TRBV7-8 CASSLGGDEKLFF
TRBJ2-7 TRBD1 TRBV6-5 CASSYLGQTPYEQYF
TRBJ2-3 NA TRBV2 CASSERGGTQYF
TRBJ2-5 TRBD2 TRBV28 CASSPRKAGDYETQYF
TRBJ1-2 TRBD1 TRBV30 CAWSGKSTGHLDGYTF
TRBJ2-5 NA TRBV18 CASLPWNGQETQYF
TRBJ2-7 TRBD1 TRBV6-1 CASSETGMPYEQYF
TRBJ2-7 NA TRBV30 CAWSGTGDYEQYF
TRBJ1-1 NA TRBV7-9 CASRFGQGSTEAFF
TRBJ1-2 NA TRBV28 CASSLPDSNYGYTF
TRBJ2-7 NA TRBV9 CASSVGPVSYEQYF
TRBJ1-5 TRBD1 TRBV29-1 CSVEDRGSNQPQHF
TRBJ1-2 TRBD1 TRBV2 CASIRGDRPNYGYTF
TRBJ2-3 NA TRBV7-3 CASSLLGGRESTDTQYF
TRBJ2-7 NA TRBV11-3 CASSSRGSYEQYF
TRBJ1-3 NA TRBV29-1 CSVTQTHSGNTIYF
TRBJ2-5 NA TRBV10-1 CASSEPQGPERETQYF
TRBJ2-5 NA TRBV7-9 CASSLLAAQETQYF
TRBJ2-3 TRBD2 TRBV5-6 CASSFDSLLAGGGDTQYF
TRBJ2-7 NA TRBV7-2 CASSRDPLREQYF
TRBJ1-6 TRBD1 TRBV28 CASRPRGLNSPLHF
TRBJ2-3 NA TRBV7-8 CASSLALEGARDTQYF
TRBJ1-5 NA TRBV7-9 CASSRESNQPQHF
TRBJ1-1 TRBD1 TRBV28 CASSLFGRGQEAFF
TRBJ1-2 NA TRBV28 CASSLRQDYGYTF
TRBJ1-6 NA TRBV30 CAWRVYNSPLHF
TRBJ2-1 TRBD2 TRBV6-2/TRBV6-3 CASSLAASGGPYNEQFF
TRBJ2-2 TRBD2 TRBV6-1 CACSRLAGGQHGELFF
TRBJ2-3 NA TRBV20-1 CSARRSSTDTQYF
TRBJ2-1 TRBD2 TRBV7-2 CASSLHSTSGINEQFF